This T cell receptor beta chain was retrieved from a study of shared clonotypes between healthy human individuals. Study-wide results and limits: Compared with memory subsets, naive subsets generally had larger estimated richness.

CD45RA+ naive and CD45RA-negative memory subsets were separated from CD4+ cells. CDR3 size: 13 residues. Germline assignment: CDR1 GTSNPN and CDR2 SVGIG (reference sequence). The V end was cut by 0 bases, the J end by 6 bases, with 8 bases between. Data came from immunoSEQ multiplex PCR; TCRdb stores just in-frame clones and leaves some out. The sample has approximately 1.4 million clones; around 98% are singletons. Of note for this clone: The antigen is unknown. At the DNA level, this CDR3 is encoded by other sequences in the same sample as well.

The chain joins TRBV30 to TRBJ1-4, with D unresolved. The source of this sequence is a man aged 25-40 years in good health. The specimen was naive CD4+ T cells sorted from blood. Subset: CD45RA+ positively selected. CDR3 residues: CAWSVRRDEKLFF. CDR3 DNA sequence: TGTGCCTGGAGTGTACGACGGGATGAAAAACTGTTTTTT.